The T cell receptor beta chain described here comes from a study of blood T cell repertoires in COVID-19. Study overall: In each case, the material was cDNA or gDNA derived from T cells, B-cell-depleted T cells, or PBMCs.

CDR1 and CDR2 (germline): LGHDT, YNNKEL (reference sequence). There are 14 residues in the CDR3. Unmatched junction bases numbered 4, after V lost 4 bases and J lost 5 bases. Seattle researchers signed up patients amid active infection and tracked them longitudinally. Authors' methods: Estimated nucleated cell counts came from reference gene primer amplification. TCRdb's copy holds only in-frame clones and misses some; the assay was immunoSEQ multiplex PCR. V and J calls plus clone size are reproduced from that table; the DNA served to infer D and trimming. The table includes about 240,000 clones, roughly 80% detected once.

The sequence derives from a woman older than 75 with COVID-19, enrolled during active disease. Sequencing was done on a sample of peripheral blood. V is TRBV3-1 (or the pseudogene TRBV3-2) and J is TRBJ2-5, with 10 bases lining up with TRBD2. This CDR3 is CASSLSGGEETQYF. The DNA for the CDR3 is TGTGCCAGCAGCCTAAGCGGGGGGGAGGAGACCCAGTACTTC.